The 27 T cell receptor beta chains below all came from one sample that was sequenced in a study of blood T cell repertoires in COVID-19. Some clones are missing from TCRdb's copy, which holds only in-frame ones; the method was immunoSEQ multiplex PCR. The data contain some 70,000 clones, 65% to 90% of them singletons. The sample taken for sequencing was peripheral blood. All receptors derive from an elderly man with acute or convalescent COVID-19.

This clone was recorded only once. The chain carries TRBV11-2 and TRBJ1-3; no firm D call. The CDR3 has 12 residues. Per germline, CDR1 SGHAT and CDR2 FQNNGV. The V end was cut by 7 bases, the J end by 4 bases, with 8 bases between. The CDR3: CASTVLGNTIYF. The CDR3 bases are TGTGCCAGCACCGTCCTGGGAAACACCATATATTTT.

In nucleotides, the CDR3 is TGTGCCAGCAGCTCACCGCAAGGGACTAGCCTCACAGATACGCAGTATTTT. This encodes CASSSPQGTSLTDTQYF. V usage is TRBV7-2 and J usage is TRBJ2-3, with TRBD2 identical over 9 bases. Germline V gives CDR1 SGHTA, CDR2 FQGNSA. Trimming cost V 4 bases and J 2 bases; bases outside gene matches: 10. This CDR3 region has 17 residues.

This clone has more than one count but fewer than ten. The chain recombines TRBV4-3 with TRBJ2-1; a possible D gene is TRBD2 (7 bases). Germline V gene sequence: CDR1 LGHNA, CDR2 YSLEER. This CDR3 has 19 amino acids. Trimming removed 1 base at V and 3 bases at J, with 22 bases between. The CDR3 region is CASSQGNTPEGGNYNEQFF. In DNA form, the CDR3 reads TGCGCCAGCAGCCAAGGTAATACCCCGGAGGGGGGGAACTACAATGAGCAGTTCTTC.

This chain connects TRBV6-5 to TRBJ1-1; maybe TRBD1 (6 bases). V shed 2 bases and J shed 1 base, with 8 bases lying between them. Germline V gene data show CDR1 as MNHEY and CDR2 as SVGAGI. The CDR3 loop spans 14 amino acids. The CDR3 nucleotides are TGTGCCAGCAGTTACGACAGGAGGAACACTGAAGCTTTCTTT. It is translated as CASSYDRRNTEAFF.

The chain joins TRBV27 to TRBJ2-1; 8 positions agree with TRBD2. This CDR3 region has 17 residues. Germline lookup yields CDR1 MNHEY and CDR2 SMNVEV (reference sequence). With V trimmed by 5 bases and J by 3 bases, 12 bases remained unmatched. CDR3 sequence reads: CASSPTGTRSLYNEQFF. The DNA of the CDR3 is TGTGCCAGCAGTCCAACGGGGACTAGGTCCCTCTACAATGAGCAGTTCTTC.

The gene calls are TRBV19 and TRBJ2-1; possible D gene TRBD2, 6 bases. Germline CDR1 is LNHDA and CDR2 is SQIVND (reference sequence). The V gene lost 2 bases and the J gene lost 2 bases, with 10 bases spanning the gap. The CDR3 is made up of 15 amino acids. The CDR3 loop reads CASSISRGTYNEQFF. DNA for the CDR3: TGTGCCAGTAGTATATCGCGGGGTACCTACAATGAGCAGTTCTTC.

The chain recombines TRBV2 with TRBJ2-1; the D gene is possibly TRBD1 (6 bases). CDR3 size: 12 residues. V lost 6 bases and J lost 9, with 12 bases in between. Germline loops: CDR1 SNHLY, CDR2 FYNNEI. The CDR3 coding sequence is TGTGCCAGCAGCGAACAGGGTGTTGAGCAGTTCTTC. Its protein is CASSEQGVEQFF.

V gene TRBV5-4 combines with J gene TRBJ2-3, with D possibly matching TRBD1 (5 bases). Germline V gene lookup returns CDR1 SGHNT and CDR2 YYREEE (reference sequence). The CDR3 extends over 16 amino acids. V lost 1 base and J 5 bases, leaving 17 bases between the germline ends. The CDR3 is CASSLNLLAGQDTQYF. The CDR3, as DNA: TGTGCCAGCAGCTTGAATCTTTTAGCAGGGCAAGATACGCAGTATTTT.

This clone was seen only a few times. The chain carries TRBV18 and TRBJ1-4, with 8 bases fitting TRBD1. Germline CDR1 is KGHSH and CDR2 is LQKENI. This CDR3 has 15 amino acids. The V segment lost 4 bases and the J segment 2 bases; nucleotides outside the gene matches: 3. The CDR3 bases are TGTGCCAGCTCACGAACAGGGGGGACTAATGAAAAACTGTTTTTT. It is translated as CASSRTGGTNEKLFF. Combining the CDR3 with reference TRBV18 and TRBJ1-4 gives the whole variable domain NAGVMQNPRHLVRRRGQEARLRCSPMKGHSHVYWYRQLPEEGLKFMVYLQKENIIDESGMPKERFSAEFPKEGPSILRIQQVVRGDSAAYFCASSRTGGTNEKLFFGSGTQLSVL.

This chain joins TRBV29-1 and TRBJ1-1, with D possibly matching TRBD1 (5 bases). This CDR3 has 13 amino acids. Germline CDR1 is SQVTM and CDR2 is ANQGSEA. The V and J ends lost 6 bases and 0 bases respectively, with 11 bases between them. The CDR3 loop reads CSVLGRLNTEAFF. The CDR3 DNA reads as TGCAGCGTCCTGGGGCGCCTGAACACTGAAGCTTTCTTT.

This clone was seen only once. This chain connects TRBV19 to TRBJ2-3; TRBD2 agrees at 9 bases. This CDR3 has 16 residues. The germline gives CDR1 LNHDA, CDR2 SQIVND (reference sequence). V shed 7 bases and J 0 bases; nucleotides not matched to a gene: 8. DNA of the CDR3: TGTGCCAGTACCAAGACTAGCGGAACTAGCACAGATACGCAGTATTTT. Its protein is CASTKTSGTSTDTQYF. The full variable domain, its missing parts supplied by reference TRBV19 and TRBJ2-3, is DGGITQSPKYLFRKEGQNVTLSCEQNLNHDAMYWYRQDPGQGLRLIYYSQIVNDFQKGDIAEGYSVSREKKESFPLTVTSAQKNPTAFYLCASTKTSGTSTDTQYFGPGTRLTVL.

V is TRBV10-3 and J is TRBJ2-1; D is ambiguous. V lost 4 bases, J lost 8 bases, and 9 bases lay in between. Looked up from germline, CDR1 is ENHRY and CDR2 is SYGVKD. CDR3 length: 12 amino acids. The CDR3 is CAISGPGDEQFF. The CDR3 DNA reads TGTGCCATCAGTGGGCCAGGCGATGAGCAGTTCTTC.

This rearrangement joins TRBV7-2 to TRBJ1-4; the D gene is possibly TRBD1 (6 bases). Germline assignment: CDR1 SGHTA and CDR2 FQGNSA. The CDR3 totals 15 residues. The V and J ends lost 6 bases and 4 bases respectively, with 15 bases between them. DNA for the CDR3: TGTGCCAGCAGTTTTAGGGGGAGGGGTAATGAAAAACTGTTTTTT. It translates to CASSFRGRGNEKLFF.

The J gene is TRBJ1-4, the V gene TRBV6-4, with D possibly TRBD1 on 5 matching bases. The CDR3 has 15 residues. V was clipped by 3 bases and J by 3 bases, with 11 bases between them. CDR1 and CDR2 from the germline V gene are MRHNA and SNTAGT. CDR3 coding DNA: TGTGCCAGCAGTGAGTTTTACAGGCCTAATGAAAAACTGTTTTTT. Protein: CASSEFYRPNEKLFF.

This clone was seen just once. This chain uses TRBV14 with TRBJ1-1; D is unclear. The germline V gene encodes CDR1 SGHDN and CDR2 FVKESK. The V gene lost 0 bases and the J gene lost 0 bases, with 5 bases spanning the gap. This CDR3 region has 14 residues. For the CDR3, the DNA is TGTGCCAGCAGCCAAGAACGGGTGAACACTGAAGCTTTCTTT. Its translation: CASSQERVNTEAFF.

This chain uses TRBV19 with TRBJ1-4; D gene unclear. CDR3 length: 14 amino acids. The V gene's germline CDR1 is LNHDA and CDR2 SQIVND (reference sequence). V shed 11 bases and J shed 0 bases, with 13 bases lying between them. CDR3 protein: CAVTSGATNEKLFF. The DNA for the CDR3 is TGTGCCGTCACCTCAGGTGCAACTAATGAAAAACTGTTTTTT.

The V call is TRBV28, the J call TRBJ2-1; TRBD2 aligns across 13 bases. The germline gives CDR1 MDHEN, CDR2 SYDVKM. The CDR3 extends over 18 amino acids. V gave up 6 bases and J gave up 4 bases; unmatched junction bases: 12. CDR3: CASSLTSGRAFAYNEQFF. The CDR3 region has the DNA TGTGCCAGCAGCCTTACTAGCGGGAGGGCCTTTGCGTACAATGAGCAGTTCTTC.

The chain joins TRBV5-5 to TRBJ1-1; 9 bases fit TRBD1. Germline loops: CDR1 SGHKS, CDR2 YYEKEE (reference sequence). This CDR3 comprises 18 residues. V trimming: 0 bases; J trimming: 3 bases; junction bases outside the gene matches: 12. The CDR3 bases are TGTGCCAGCAGCTTGGAAGGGGGACAGGGTAGGGTGTACACTGAAGCTTTCTTT. Encoded protein: CASSLEGGQGRVYTEAFF.

The chain has TRBV4-3 and TRBJ2-5; 7 bases match TRBD2. The CDR3 consists of 16 residues. Germline loops: CDR1 LGHNA, CDR2 YSLEER. Trimming cost V 1 base and J 2 bases; bases outside gene matches: 7. The CDR3: CASSQAGGREQETQYF. CDR3 bases: TGCGCCAGCAGCCAAGCGGGTGGGAGGGAACAAGAGACCCAGTACTTC.

The V and J genes are TRBV5-8 and TRBJ1-1; 7 bases fit TRBD1. This CDR3 is built from 14 residues. The V segment lost 4 bases and the J segment 1 base; nucleotides outside the gene matches: 4. Germline values: CDR1 SGHTS, CDR2 YDEGEE. The CDR3 sequence: CASSPGQTNTEAFF. As DNA, the CDR3 is TGTGCCAGCAGCCCGGGACAGACGAACACTGAAGCTTTCTTT.

This chain uses TRBV28 with TRBJ1-2; D remains unclear. The germline CDR1 and CDR2 sequences are MDHEN and SYDVKM. This CDR3 has 15 residues. Deletions cut 2 bases from V and 4 bases from J, with 14 bases between. The CDR3: CASSLTGSQPYGYTF. The CDR3 DNA follows: TGTGCCAGCAGTTTAACGGGATCCCAACCCTATGGCTACACCTTC.

J is TRBJ1-6 and V is TRBV2; D unresolved. The CDR3 is made up of 14 amino acids. Germline lookup yields CDR1 SNHLY and CDR2 FYNNEI. Deletions cut 3 bases from V and 3 bases from J, with 6 bases between. The CDR3 sequence: CASSEAVYNSPLHF. As DNA, the CDR3 is TGTGCCAGCAGTGAGGCAGTCTATAATTCACCCCTCCACTTT.

The V gene is TRBV21-1, the J gene TRBJ2-3; the D call TRBD1 from the table was never checked on the DNA. TRBV21-1 is a pseudogene segment. This CDR3 is built from 16 residues. CDR3 coding DNA: TGTGCCAGCAGCGGACACAGGGCCCTTAGCACAGATACGCAGTATTTT. Translation: CASSGHRALSTDTQYF.

The chain recombines TRBV7-8 with TRBJ1-2; no clear D. Germline V gene data show CDR1 as SGHVS and CDR2 as FQNEAQ. The CDR3 sequence is 11 residues long. V lost 4 bases and J lost 5, with 5 bases in between. For the CDR3, the DNA is TGTGCCAGCAGCTCAGGTTATGGCTACACCTTC. Translating gives CASSSGYGYTF.

V usage is TRBV28 and J usage is TRBJ2-1, with D possibly TRBD2 on 6 matching bases. The V gene lost 6 bases and the J gene lost 3 bases, with 15 bases spanning the gap. The CDR3 contains 15 residues. Per germline, CDR1 MDHEN and CDR2 SYDVKM. The CDR3 reads CASSQGGSGYNEQFF. The CDR3 DNA sequence: TGTGCCAGCAGCCAGGGTGGTAGCGGCTACAATGAGCAGTTCTTC. Full variable domain (outside the CDR3, taken from reference TRBV28 and TRBJ2-1): DVKVTQSSRYLVKRTGEKVFLECVQDMDHENMFWYRQDPGLGLRLIYFSYDVKMKEKGDIPEGYSVSREKKERFSLILESASTNQTSMYLCASSQGGSGYNEQFFGPGTRLTVL.

CDR3 loop: CATSEGDSRSFNYGYTF. The CDR3 region has the DNA TGTGCCACCAGTGAGGGGGACAGCCGGTCCTTTAACTATGGCTACACCTTC. This rearrangement joins TRBV24-1 to TRBJ1-2; 7 bases match TRBD1. The V gene's germline CDR1 is KGHDR and CDR2 SFDVKD. With 4 bases clipped from V and 1 base from J, the junction kept 11 bases outside the gene matches. This CDR3 is built from 17 residues.

In the case of this clone: One end of the junction is discordant with germline, which a read error may explain. Other DNA sequences within the sample encode an identical CDR3. The chain employs TRBV19 and TRBJ2-7; 7 bases line up with TRBD1. Germline lookup yields CDR1 LNHDA and CDR2 SQIVND (reference sequence). This CDR3 is built from 13 residues. The CDR3 is CASSPGQSYEQYF. The DNA for the CDR3 is TGTGCCAGTAGCCCGGGACAGTCCTACGAGCAGTACTTT. Looking up the rest from reference TRBV19 and TRBJ2-7 gives the full variable domain: DGGITQSPKYLFRKEGQNVTLSCEQNLNHDAMYWYRQDPGQGLRLIYYSQIVNDFQKGDIAEGYSVSREKKESFPLTVTSAQKNPTAFYLCASSPGQSYEQYFGPGTRLTVT.